One and the same sample provided the 29 T cell receptor beta chains below, sequenced in a study of T cells in Graves' hyperthyroidism and ophthalmopathy. From RNA transcripts, TCR beta CDR3 regions were amplified. RT-PCR in the first round (using the HTBI primer set) targeted the TCR CDR3. From the multiplex PCR reads, TCRdb called clonotypes with MiXCR, one entry per CDR3 protein. The sample holds roughly 520,000 distinct CDR3 sequences, around a quarter seen once. The specimen sequenced was blood. The receptor set was obtained from a woman aged 25-40 years with Graves' ophthalmopathy.

The V gene is TRBV27, the J gene TRBJ1-2; D is perhaps TRBD1 (6 bases). The CDR3 runs to 14 residues. Trimming left V 7 bases short and J 2 bases short, with 14 bases between. Germline V gene lookup returns CDR1 MNHEY and CDR2 SMNVEV (reference sequence). CDR3 residues: CASKLRTENYGYTF. The DNA for the CDR3 is TGTGCCAGCAAGCTACGGACAGAGAACTATGGCTACACCTTC.

This clonotype has a handful of counts. The chain carries TRBV5-1 and TRBJ1-2, with D possibly matching TRBD1 (5 bases). The germline V gene has CDR1 SGHRS and CDR2 YFSETQ. V was pared by 0 bases and J by 7 bases, with 10 bases between. The CDR3 length is 13 residues. CDR3 loop: CASSLAGDFGYTF. CDR3 DNA sequence: TGCGCCAGCAGCTTGGCCGGGGACTTTGGCTACACCTTC.

This clonotype turned up a few times. This chain joins TRBV7-2 and TRBJ2-5; TRBD2 might be the D (5 bases). Trimming left V 5 bases short and J 0 bases short, with 13 bases between. CDR1 and CDR2 (germline): SGHTA, FQGNSA. The CDR3 covers 15 residues. The CDR3 region is CASSQPPGDQETQYF. The CDR3 coding sequence is TGTGCCAGCAGCCAACCTCCCGGGGACCAAGAGACCCAGTACTTC.

This clonotype showed up many times. The gene calls are TRBV6-1 and TRBJ1-2; D remains unclear. The CDR3 totals 13 residues. Trimming removed 8 bases from V and 7 bases from J, with 17 bases in between. Germline V gene sequence: CDR1 MNHNS, CDR2 SASEGT. CDR3 DNA sequence: TGTGCCAGCCGCGGACCGGGAGAGAGTGGCTACACCTTC. It encodes CASRGPGESGYTF.

This clonotype showed up many times. CDR3 nucleotide sequence: TGTGCTAGTGGTTTGTCTAGCGGGGGAGAAGAGACCCAGTACTTC. It specifies CASGLSSGGEETQYF. This rearrangement joins TRBV12-5 to TRBJ2-5; 10 bases line up with TRBD2. Germline loops: CDR1 LGHNT, CDR2 FRNRAP. J gave up 3 bases and V 2 bases, and 3 bases lay outside the gene matches. This CDR3 contains 15 residues.

This clonotype appeared many times. The chain uses TRBV6-1 and TRBJ1-5; no reliable D call. This CDR3 contains 9 residues. Trimming left V 7 bases short and J 15 bases short, with 10 bases between. Germline CDR1 MNHNS, CDR2 SASEGT. The CDR3 nucleotides are TGTGCCAGCATTCCGGGAGCGCATTTT. This gives the protein CASIPGAHF.

This clonotype was seen only a few times. V usage is TRBV20-1 and J usage is TRBJ2-5, with 10 bases matching TRBD2. The germline V gene has CDR1 DFQATT and CDR2 SNEGSKA (reference sequence). This CDR3 region has 16 residues. V lost 0 bases and J lost 4; bases outside the gene matches: 8. The CDR3: CSARDLLAGDGETQYF. The DNA of the CDR3 is TGCAGTGCTAGAGATCTCCTAGCGGGGGATGGAGAGACCCAGTACTTC.

This clonotype was seen ten or more times. The chain combines TRBV6-4 with TRBJ1-3, with D unclear. Germline CDR1 is MRHNA and CDR2 is SNTAGT. V was trimmed by 3 bases and J by 0 bases, leaving 12 bases between them. CDR3 length: 16 amino acids. CDR3 DNA sequence: TGTGCCAGCAGTGATCGAGTCGACGTCTCTGGAAACACCATATATTTT. Its protein is CASSDRVDVSGNTIYF.

This clonotype occurred many times. This rearrangement joins TRBV28 to TRBJ1-1, with 10 nucleotides matching TRBD1. The length of the CDR3 is 11 residues. V trimming: 7 bases; J trimming: 11 bases; junction bases outside the gene matches: 4. The germline V gene encodes CDR1 MDHEN and CDR2 SYDVKM. This CDR3 is CASTGTGAAFF. CDR3 in DNA: TGTGCCAGCACAGGGACAGGGGCGGCTTTCTTT.

This chain joins TRBV19 and TRBJ1-3; no firm D call. CDR3 size: 15 residues. V was shortened by 6 bases and J by 0 bases, with 12 bases between the two germline ends. Looked up from germline, CDR1 is LNHDA and CDR2 is SQIVND (reference sequence). CDR3 region: CASRDQAVSGNTIYF. The CDR3 nucleotides are TGTGCCAGTAGGGACCAGGCCGTCTCTGGAAACACCATATATTTT.

Here the CDR3 DNA reads TGTGCCATCAGGCTTACAGGGGGCCCGAACTATGGCTACACCTTC. This gives the protein CAIRLTGGPNYGYTF. The chain has TRBV10-3 and TRBJ1-2, with TRBD1 identical over 9 bases. Germline V lookup: CDR1 ENHRY, CDR2 SYGVKD. The CDR3 is 15 amino acids. Unmatched junction bases numbered 7, after V lost 6 bases and J lost 2 bases.

In this sample, this clonotype turned up many times. J is TRBJ1-2 and V is TRBV2, with unresolved D. The CDR3 contains 13 residues. Trimming shortened V by 2 bases and J by 5 bases, and 9 bases separated the two germline ends. Germline V lookup: CDR1 SNHLY, CDR2 FYNNEI. This CDR3 reads CASSESLGYGYTF. The CDR3, as DNA: TGTGCCAGCAGTGAATCGCTGGGGTATGGCTACACCTTC.

This clonotype was observed many times. The chain is built from TRBV9 and TRBJ1-1; 7 bases are a match to TRBD1. Germline CDR1 is SGDLS and CDR2 is YYNGEE. With V trimmed by 1 base and J by 4 bases, 4 bases remained unmatched. This CDR3 is built from 14 residues. The DNA of the CDR3 is TGTGCCAGCAGCGTAAATTACAGGGGCACTGAAGCTTTCTTT. Translating it yields CASSVNYRGTEAFF.

This clonotype was seen a few times. The genes are TRBV12-3 or TRBV12-4 and TRBJ1-1; 7 positions match TRBD1. V dropped 6 bases and J dropped 7; count of bases not matched to a gene: 8. The CDR3 has 13 amino acids. Here the CDR3 DNA reads TGTGCCAGCAGCCTGGGACAGTGGAATGAAGCTTTCTTT. It translates to CASSLGQWNEAFF.

The chain joins TRBV28 to TRBJ2-6; weak D call: TRBD1 (5 bases). In germline, CDR1 is MDHEN, CDR2 SYDVKM. The CDR3 spans 16 residues. V lost 5 bases and J 1 base, leaving 12 bases between the germline ends. The CDR3 DNA reads TGTGCCAGCAGTGTCAGGGTGTTTTCTGGGGCCAACGTCCTGACTTTC. This codes for CASSVRVFSGANVLTF.

The genes are TRBV2 and TRBJ1-2, with a possible D match to TRBD1 (6 bases). This CDR3 region has 13 residues. V was cut by 6 bases and J by 3 bases, with 11 bases left in between. Looked up from germline, CDR1 is SNHLY and CDR2 is FYNNEI. The CDR3 sequence: CASRGEGDYGYTF. CDR3 DNA: TGTGCCAGCAGGGGGGAGGGGGACTATGGCTACACCTTC.

This clonotype was picked up a small number of times. The chain uses TRBV7-9 and TRBJ2-7; D is possibly TRBD2 (6 bases). This CDR3 is built from 13 residues. Germline assignment: CDR1 SEHNR and CDR2 FQNEAQ (reference sequence). The V end lost 1 base, the J end lost 6 bases, and 10 bases lay between the germline ends. CDR3 bases: TGTGCCAGCAGCTTAGGTTCGCGGGGCGAGCAGTACTTC. It specifies CASSLGSRGEQYF. Filled out from reference TRBV7-9 and TRBJ2-7, the complete variable domain reads DTGVSQNPRHKITKRGQNVTFRCDPISEHNRLYWYRQTLGQGPEFLTYFQNEAQLEKSRLLSDRFSAERPKGSFSTLEIQRTEQGDSAMYLCASSLGSRGEQYFGPGTRLTVT.

This clonotype showed up many times. The chain joins TRBV10-3 to TRBJ2-7; 8 positions match TRBD1. Germline CDR1 and CDR2: ENHRY and SYGVKD. Trimming removed 8 bases from V and 7 bases from J; junction bases left unmatched: 16. This CDR3 region has 15 residues. The CDR3 sequence: CAIAPVTGGGWEQYF. Written as DNA, the CDR3 is TGTGCCATCGCCCCCGTTACAGGGGGTGGGTGGGAGCAGTACTTC.

This clonotype was seen more than once but under ten times. The chain uses TRBV20-1 and TRBJ2-5; no definite D call. The CDR3 is 14 amino acids. CDR1 DFQATT and CDR2 SNEGSKA come from the germline V gene (reference sequence). V lost 3 bases and J lost 1, with 12 bases in between. The CDR3 loop is CSASLGGTQETQYF. In DNA form, the CDR3 reads TGCAGTGCTAGCCTTGGCGGTACCCAAGAGACCCAGTACTTC.

This clonotype was found many times. The V gene is TRBV28, the J gene TRBJ2-7, with D possibly being TRBD1 or TRBD2 (6 bases each). Trimming shortened V by 6 bases and J by 2 bases, and 14 bases separated the two germline ends. Germline V gives CDR1 MDHEN, CDR2 SYDVKM. CDR3 length: 14 amino acids. The CDR3 reads CASRGRGGPYEQYF. The CDR3, as DNA: TGTGCCAGCAGGGGCCGAGGGGGGCCCTACGAGCAGTACTTC.

This clonotype occurred many times. This sequence joins TRBV2 and TRBJ1-2; no firm D call. This CDR3 comprises 15 residues. Trimming removed 1 base from V and 0 bases from J, with 9 bases in between. Germline CDR1 SNHLY, CDR2 FYNNEI. The CDR3 DNA sequence: TGTGCCAGCAGTGAAGAACGGGAGACTAACTATGGCTACACCTTC. Its protein product is CASSEERETNYGYTF.

The rearrangement uses TRBV28 and TRBJ2-5, with D tentatively TRBD1 (6 bases). The CDR3 length is 13 residues. Germline V gene lookup returns CDR1 MDHEN and CDR2 SYDVKM. V lost 6 bases and J 3 bases, leaving 11 bases between the germline ends. The CDR3 DNA follows: TGTGCCAGCAGAGGACAGCTTGAAGAGACCCAGTACTTC. Amino acid sequence: CASRGQLEETQYF.

This clonotype showed up many times. The genes are TRBV29-1 and TRBJ1-1; weak D call: TRBD1 (5 bases). Trimming stripped 4 bases from V and 5 bases from J, with 14 bases between. CDR3 length: 13 amino acids. Germline V lookup: CDR1 SQVTM, CDR2 ANQGSEA. The CDR3 region is CSVVEGSGTEAFF. Written as DNA, the CDR3 is TGCAGCGTTGTGGAGGGGTCAGGGACTGAAGCTTTCTTT.

The table lists this clonotype with many counts. The J gene is TRBJ2-7, the V gene TRBV27; D possibly corresponds to TRBD1 (5 bases). Trimming pared 6 bases from V and 0 bases from J, leaving 18 bases between. Germline CDR1 MNHEY, CDR2 SMNVEV (reference sequence). The CDR3 spans 16 residues. The CDR3 region has the DNA TGTGCCAGCAGCCGAGGAGTAGGGGTATACTCCTACGAGCAGTACTTC. It encodes CASSRGVGVYSYEQYF.

This clonotype was seen ten or more times. The CDR3 DNA is TGTGCCAGCAGTGAAGGTCCCGTTGAGTTTTATGGCTACACCTTC. Translation gives CASSEGPVEFYGYTF. This chain uses TRBV6-1 with TRBJ1-2; D unresolved. V was trimmed by 1 base and J by 5 bases, leaving 14 bases between them. Germline V lookup: CDR1 MNHNS, CDR2 SASEGT. The CDR3 has 15 residues.

This clonotype was recorded at least ten times. This chain connects TRBV12-3 or TRBV12-4 to TRBJ1-1, with 8 bases fitting TRBD1. The ends lost 4 bases at V and 8 bases at J; junction bases unmatched: 6. The CDR3 loop spans 13 amino acids. The CDR3 spells CASSWDRTPEAFF. In DNA form, the CDR3 reads TGTGCCAGCAGTTGGGACAGGACCCCAGAAGCTTTCTTT.

The rearrangement links TRBV6-5 to TRBJ1-2; a possible D gene is TRBD1 (5 bases). Deletions cut 4 bases from V and 4 bases from J, with 10 bases between. The CDR3 consists of 13 residues. CDR1 and CDR2 (germline): MNHEY, SVGAGI. CDR3 nucleotide sequence: TGTGCCAGCAGTTGGGGCGGATTCTATGGCTACACCTTC. It yields the protein CASSWGGFYGYTF.

The chain uses TRBV6-1 and TRBJ1-2; D remains ambiguous. CDR1 and CDR2 from the germline V gene are MNHNS and SASEGT. V was cut by 2 bases and J by 12 bases, with 19 bases left in between. CDR3 length: 14 residues. In DNA form, the CDR3 reads TGTGCCAGCAGTGAAATAGGGAAGAGAGACGGCCACACCTTC. It yields the protein CASSEIGKRDGHTF.

The rearrangement joins TRBV12-3 or TRBV12-4 to TRBJ2-7, with 10 bases lining up with TRBD1. The CDR3 runs 13 residues. Unmatched junction bases numbered 5, after V lost 5 bases and J lost 7 bases. Here the CDR3 DNA reads TGTGCCAGCAGTGCGGGACAGGGGTCGGAGCAGTACTTC. Translating it yields CASSAGQGSEQYF.